These 18 T cell receptor beta chains share one sample of origin, sequenced in a study of blood T cell repertoires in COVID-19. Clones were sequenced by immunoSEQ multiplex PCR, and TCRdb holds only the in-frame ones, with some missing. The sample shows about 160,000 clones, approximately 82% of them seen only once. The sequenced sample consisted of peripheral blood. Every receptor here comes from a woman aged 40 to 50 with COVID-19, enrolled during active disease.

The chain joins TRBV3-1 (or the pseudogene TRBV3-2) to TRBJ1-6; TRBD1 is a possible D gene (5 bases). CDR1 LGHDT and CDR2 YNNKEL come from the germline V gene (reference sequence). The CDR3 has 15 amino acids. Deletions cut 2 bases from V and 14 bases from J, with 19 bases between. The CDR3 protein is CASSQRGTYGSTLHF. In DNA form, the CDR3 reads TGTGCCAGCAGCCAACGGGGGACCTACGGTAGCACCCTCCACTTT.

This chain uses TRBV11-2 with TRBJ2-5; no clear D gene. Germline CDR1 and CDR2: SGHAT and FQNNGV. V was trimmed by 3 bases and J by 5 bases, leaving 4 bases between them. The CDR3 runs to 11 residues. DNA for the CDR3: TGTGCCAGCAGCTTTCAGGAGACCCAGTACTTC. This encodes CASSFQETQYF.

V and J are TRBV28 and TRBJ2-6; 10 bases line up with TRBD1. V lost 8 bases, J lost 0 bases, and 7 bases stayed unmatched. CDR1 MDHEN and CDR2 SYDVKM come from the germline V gene. This CDR3 has 17 residues. CDR3 nucleotide sequence: TGTGCCAGCCTCGAGACAGGGGGCGCCTCTGGGGCCAACGTCCTGACTTTC. Amino acid sequence: CASLETGGASGANVLTF.

This clone was detected a few times. The chain joins TRBV27 to TRBJ1-4; the D gene is possibly TRBD1 (6 bases). V lost 6 bases and J 3 bases, leaving 14 bases between the germline ends. This CDR3 is 15 amino acids long. Germline CDR1 and CDR2: MNHEY and SMNVEV (reference sequence). The CDR3 sequence: CASSSSNRANEKLFF. CDR3 nucleotide sequence: TGTGCCAGCAGCTCCTCGAACAGGGCTAATGAAAAACTGTTTTTT.

The gene calls are TRBV5-8 and TRBJ1-2, with 9 bases that match TRBD1. Trimming took 6 bases from V and 6 from J; bases not matched to a gene: 18. Germline assignment: CDR1 SGHTS and CDR2 YDEGEE. The CDR3 length is 17 residues. The CDR3 reads CASTGQGLMVWVNGYTF. The CDR3 region has the DNA TGTGCCAGCACTGGACAGGGGCTCATGGTTTGGGTTAATGGCTACACCTTC. Looking up the rest from reference TRBV5-8 and TRBJ1-2 gives the full variable domain: EAGVTQSPTHLIKTRGQQATLRCSPISGHTSVYWYQQALGLGLQFLLWYDEGEERNRGNFPPRFSGRQFPNYSSELNVNALELEDSALYLCASTGQGLMVWVNGYTFGSGTRLTVV.

The chain's CDR3 is CASSYGQGDGGELFF. The CDR3 DNA reads as TGTGCCAGCAGTTACGGACAGGGGGATGGCGGGGAGCTGTTTTTT. The rearrangement links TRBV6-5 to TRBJ2-2, with 10 bases that match TRBD1. Germline lookup yields CDR1 MNHEY and CDR2 SVGAGI. This CDR3 has 15 amino acids. V was clipped by 2 bases and J by 7 bases; unmatched bases: 4.

The chain employs TRBV28 and TRBJ2-1, with D possibly matching TRBD2 (6 bases). The CDR3 consists of 16 residues. Trimming took off 5 bases at V and 7 bases at J, with 21 bases between the two ends. Germline V CDR1 and CDR2: MDHEN, SYDVKM. The CDR3 loop is CASSTPGVGGTNEQFF. DNA for the CDR3: TGTGCCAGCAGTACCCCGGGGGTGGGGGGAACTAATGAGCAGTTCTTC.

This clone was detected a few times. V gene TRBV24-1 combines with J gene TRBJ1-2; TRBD1 might be the D (5 bases). CDR1 and CDR2 (germline): KGHDR, SFDVKD. V lost 7 bases and J lost 8, with 13 bases in between. The CDR3 sequence is 12 residues long. CDR3 in DNA: TGTGCCACCAGCTCGGGGGTTGGAGGCTACACCTTC. This encodes CATSSGVGGYTF.

This chain uses TRBV19 with TRBJ1-5; unclear D gene. CDR1 LNHDA and CDR2 SQIVND come from the germline V gene (reference sequence). The CDR3 runs to 15 residues. V lost 0 bases, J lost 4 bases, and 10 bases lay in between. The CDR3 DNA reads TGTGCCAGTAGTATAGAGGCGGCAGTAAATCAGCCCCAGCATTTT. It yields the protein CASSIEAAVNQPQHF.

This chain joins TRBV20-1 and TRBJ2-5; no definite D call. Trimming left V 3 bases short and J 5 bases short, with 7 bases between. Germline V gives CDR1 DFQATT, CDR2 SNEGSKA (reference sequence). This CDR3 contains 11 residues. The CDR3 bases are TGCAGTGCTAGGTATTCGGAGACCCAGTACTTC. Translation: CSARYSETQYF.

This clone was seen once. The genes are TRBV30 and TRBJ2-7; tentative D call: TRBD1 (6 bases). The CDR3 is 13 residues long. The germline gives CDR1 GTSNPN, CDR2 SVGIG (reference sequence). Trimming took off 2 bases at V and 0 bases at J, with 8 bases between the two ends. The CDR3 DNA is TGTGCCTGGAGTAGGGGGACCTCCTACGAGCAGTACTTC. Encoded protein: CAWSRGTSYEQYF.

The V call is TRBV18, the J call TRBJ2-2; D perhaps matches TRBD2 (5 bases). The germline CDR1 and CDR2 sequences are KGHSH and LQKENI. Between the trimmed V and J ends, which lost 7 bases and 1 base, there was a span of 13 bases. The CDR3 loop spans 15 amino acids. The DNA of the CDR3 is TGTGCCAGCTTCCCGGCGGCGGGGAACACCGGGGAGCTGTTTTTT. Residues: CASFPAAGNTGELFF.

This clone appeared many times. The chain employs TRBV5-1 and TRBJ2-5; 10 nucleotides agree with TRBD1. The CDR3 totals 14 residues. With 3 bases clipped from V and 5 bases from J, the junction kept 4 bases outside the gene matches. The germline gives CDR1 SGHRS, CDR2 YFSETQ. The CDR3 protein is CASSYDRGQETQYF. Written as DNA, the CDR3 is TGCGCCAGCAGCTACGACAGGGGGCAGGAGACCCAGTACTTC. The variable domain in full, with the rest retrieved from reference TRBV5-1 and TRBJ2-5, is KAGVTQTPRYLIKTRGQQVTLSCSPISGHRSVSWYQQTPGQGLQFLFEYFSETQRNKGNFPGRFSGRQFSNSRSEMNVSTLELGDSALYLCASSYDRGQETQYFGPGTRLLVL.

This chain joins TRBV25-1 and TRBJ1-2; D is ambiguous. V dropped 3 bases and J dropped 4 bases, with 6 bases sitting between them. The germline V gene encodes CDR1 MGHDK and CDR2 SYGVNS. The CDR3 length is 12 residues. The CDR3 sequence: CASSDRPYGYTF. The DNA for the CDR3 is TGTGCCAGCAGTGACAGGCCCTATGGCTACACCTTC.

The J gene is TRBJ2-7, the V gene TRBV28; 11 nucleotides line up with TRBD2. The CDR3 runs 17 residues. The germline CDR1 and CDR2 sequences are MDHEN and SYDVKM. Trimming removed 3 bases from V and 5 bases from J; junction bases left unmatched: 12. DNA of the CDR3: TGTGCCAGCAGTTTTCAAACGCGACTAGCGGGGTACAACGAGCAGTACTTC. Translating gives CASSFQTRLAGYNEQYF.

V is TRBV29-1 and J is TRBJ2-2, with a tentative D call TRBD2 (5 bases). V lost 4 bases and J lost 7, with 13 bases in between. Germline CDR1 reads SQVTM; CDR2 reads ANQGSEA. This CDR3 has 13 amino acids. The CDR3 DNA follows: TGCAGCGTTGTCCGGACTGGTGACGGGGAGCTGTTTTTT. Translation: CSVVRTGDGELFF.

The J gene is TRBJ2-1, the V gene TRBV30, with TRBD2 as a possible D gene (6 bases). With 5 bases removed from V and 0 bases from J, the gap between germline ends came to 11 bases. The CDR3 sequence is 14 residues long. CDR1 and CDR2 from the germline V gene are GTSNPN and SVGIG (reference sequence). As DNA, the CDR3 is TGTGCCTGGCGACGGGAGACCTCCTACAATGAGCAGTTCTTC. Protein: CAWRRETSYNEQFF.

The V and J genes are TRBV9 and TRBJ2-2; weak D call: TRBD2 (6 bases). Deletions cut 3 bases from V and 4 bases from J, with 16 bases between. Looked up from germline, CDR1 is SGDLS and CDR2 is YYNGEE. The CDR3 runs 16 residues. The CDR3 sequence is CASSATPKAGTGELFF. The CDR3 nucleotides read TGTGCCAGCAGCGCGACTCCAAAAGCGGGCACCGGGGAGCTGTTTTTT.